This T cell receptor (beta chain) was recorded in a study of blood T cell repertoires in COVID-19. Whole-study context: The United States, Italy and Spain were the sources of the acute and convalescent COVID-19 samples. PBMCs, B-cell-depleted T cells, or T cells provided the cDNA or gDNA that made up the material.

Trimming pared 4 bases from V and 0 bases from J, leaving 15 bases between. From germline, CDR1 is SGHDT and CDR2 YYEEEE. CDR3 length equals 16 residues. In the authors' workflow: How many nucleated cells were present was estimated from reference gene primer amplification. Some clones are missing from TCRdb's copy, which holds only in-frame ones; the method was immunoSEQ multiplex PCR. That table is the source of V, J and clone size, and D and trimming were worked out from the DNA. The table shows around 68,000 clones, with approximately 85% occurring only once. The rearrangement uses TRBV5-6 and TRBJ2-3; D unclear. The receptor was isolated from a man at least 80 years old with acute or convalescent COVID-19. The sequenced material came from peripheral blood. CDR3 nucleotides: TGTGCCAGCAGCCCCCTTTGGCCCCGTAGCACAGATACGCAGTATTTT. Protein: CASSPLWPRSTDTQYF. Full variable domain (outside the CDR3, taken from reference TRBV5-6 and TRBJ2-3): DAGVTQSPTHLIKTRGQQVTLRCSPKSGHDTVSWYQQALGQGPQFIFQYYEEEERQRGNFPDRFSGHQFPNYSSELNVNALLLGDSALYLCASSPLWPRSTDTQYFGPGTRLTVL.